What follows are 24 T cell receptor beta chains derived from one specimen sequenced in a study of cytomegalovirus exposure and HLA in healthy donors. PCR amplification relied on 60 Vbeta primers (plus 13 Jbeta primers). Generated by immunoSEQ multiplex PCR, the TCRdb table keeps only in-frame clones and is missing some. The sample includes under 200,000 clones. The sequenced sample consisted of PBMCs. The source is a woman under 30 in good health and CMV-seropositive.

The chain is built from TRBV5-1 and TRBJ1-1; possibly TRBD1 for D (6 bases). V gave up 4 bases and J gave up 1 base, with 11 bases separating them. This CDR3 is 14 amino acids long. From germline, CDR1 is SGHRS and CDR2 YFSETQ. The CDR3 region is CASSPTGKNTEAFF. The DNA for the CDR3 is TGCGCCAGCAGCCCAACAGGGAAGAACACTGAAGCTTTCTTT. The complete variable domain, with remaining parts taken from reference TRBV5-1 and TRBJ1-1, reads KAGVTQTPRYLIKTRGQQVTLSCSPISGHRSVSWYQQTPGQGLQFLFEYFSETQRNKGNFPGRFSGRQFSNSRSEMNVSTLELGDSALYLCASSPTGKNTEAFFGQGTRLTVV.

This chain links TRBV5-6 with TRBJ2-2; 11 bases are shared with TRBD2. From germline, CDR1 is SGHDT and CDR2 YYEEEE. V lost 4 bases, J lost 4 bases, and 6 bases stayed unmatched. This CDR3 region has 16 residues. CDR3 bases: TGTGCCAGCAGCCCCCTAGCGGGGGGCATCACCGGGGAGCTGTTTTTT. It encodes CASSPLAGGITGELFF.

The chain links TRBV6-5 to TRBJ2-7, with a possible D match to TRBD1 (6 bases). V shed 6 bases and J shed 0 bases, with 9 bases lying between them. The V gene's germline CDR1 is MNHEY and CDR2 SVGAGI. The CDR3 loop spans 13 amino acids. CDR3 in DNA: TGTGCCAGCAGAACAGGGAGCTCCTACGAGCAGTACTTC. This encodes CASRTGSSYEQYF.

The CDR3: CATKYGQGARGYTF. CDR3 coding DNA: TGTGCCACCAAATACGGACAGGGGGCGCGAGGCTACACCTTC. The chain has TRBV7-2 and TRBJ1-2, with 11 bases identical to TRBD1. The CDR3 is made up of 14 amino acids. After removal of 10 bases from V and 8 bases from J, the junction contained 12 bases not matched to a gene. CDR1 is SGHTA and CDR2 is FQGNSA in the germline V gene.

The chain is built from TRBV6-6 and TRBJ2-7, with a tentative D call TRBD2 (6 bases). This CDR3 comprises 16 residues. V lost 6 bases, J lost 2 bases, and 20 bases lay in between. Germline lookup yields CDR1 MNHNY and CDR2 SVGAGI (reference sequence). CDR3: CASSRKGTQSTYEQYF. The CDR3 DNA reads as TGTGCCAGCAGCCGTAAAGGGACTCAGAGTACCTACGAGCAGTACTTC.

The chain joins TRBV5-1 to TRBJ1-2; 9 bases match TRBD1. The CDR3 is 14 amino acids. V was pared by 4 bases and J by 8 bases, with 9 bases of the junction left unmatched. Germline assignment: CDR1 SGHRS and CDR2 YFSETQ. The CDR3 reads CASSQSTGGQGYTF. As DNA, the CDR3 is TGCGCCAGCAGCCAATCTACAGGGGGCCAGGGCTACACCTTC.

V usage is TRBV19 and J usage is TRBJ2-7; the D is unclear. This CDR3 has 12 amino acids. The V gene's germline CDR1 is LNHDA and CDR2 SQIVND (reference sequence). Trimming left V 3 bases short and J 2 bases short, with 5 bases between. CDR3 DNA: TGTGCCAGTAGTATCGGTGCCTACGAGCAGTACTTC. Protein sequence: CASSIGAYEQYF.

The gene calls are TRBV7-6 and TRBJ2-7; 8 bases align to TRBD2. This CDR3 is 15 amino acids long. CDR1 and CDR2 (germline): SGHVS, FNYEAQ. Trimming at V came to 5 bases and at J to 3 bases, leaving 9 bases not matched to a gene. The CDR3 loop is CASSETPGLDYEQYF. CDR3 nucleotide sequence: TGTGCCAGCAGCGAGACTCCGGGACTAGACTACGAGCAGTACTTC. Combining the CDR3 with reference TRBV7-6 and TRBJ2-7 gives the whole variable domain GAGVSQSPRYKVTKRGQDVALRCDPISGHVSLYWYRQALGQGPEFLTYFNYEAQQDKSGLPNDRFSAERPEGSISTLTIQRTEQRDSAMYRCASSETPGLDYEQYFGPGTRLTVT.

V and J are TRBV7-3 and TRBJ2-5; no firm D call. CDR3 length: 13 amino acids. Germline V gene data show CDR1 as SGHTA and CDR2 as FQGTGA. V lost 0 bases to trimming and J lost 5 bases, with 7 bases between them. Here the CDR3 DNA reads TGTGCCAGCAGCTTAACCTTCGGTGAGACCCAGTACTTC. Amino acids: CASSLTFGETQYF.

This sequence joins TRBV6-1 and TRBJ1-2; TRBD1 matches at 10 bases. This CDR3 is 16 amino acids long. After removal of 4 bases from V and 5 bases from J, the junction contained 10 bases not matched to a gene. Germline lookup yields CDR1 MNHNS and CDR2 SASEGT. The CDR3 nucleotides are TGTGCCAGCAGTGGACAGGGGGCAATAAGAGTGTATGGCTACACCTTC. It translates to CASSGQGAIRVYGYTF.

The chain uses TRBV5-1 and TRBJ2-1; D not certain. The CDR3 extends over 12 amino acids. Deletions cut 0 bases from V and 6 bases from J, with 4 bases between. CDR1 and CDR2 (germline): SGHRS, YFSETQ. CDR3 loop: CASSLALNEQFF. The CDR3 nucleotides are TGCGCCAGCAGCTTGGCCCTCAATGAGCAGTTCTTC.

The chain couples TRBV30 to TRBJ1-2; 9 positions agree with TRBD1. Germline V CDR1 and CDR2: GTSNPN, SVGIG (reference sequence). CDR3 length: 13 residues. V shed 4 bases, J shed 4 bases, and the junction held 4 bases outside the gene matches. The CDR3 loop reads CAWNLGQGYGYTF. Here the CDR3 DNA reads TGTGCCTGGAACCTGGGACAGGGCTATGGCTACACCTTC.

CDR3 DNA sequence: TGTGCCAGCAGCCCATCGACTAGCGGACAAGAGACCCAGTACTTC. This sequence encodes CASSPSTSGQETQYF. The V gene is TRBV7-9, the J gene TRBJ2-5, with TRBD2 identical over 9 bases. The CDR3 is made up of 15 amino acids. The V gene's germline CDR1 is SEHNR and CDR2 FQNEAQ (reference sequence). J gave up 2 bases and V 5 bases, and 6 bases lay outside the gene matches. The full variable domain, with the rest looked up from reference TRBV7-9 and TRBJ2-5, is DTGVSQNPRHKITKRGQNVTFRCDPISEHNRLYWYRQTLGQGPEFLTYFQNEAQLEKSRLLSDRFSAERPKGSFSTLEIQRTEQGDSAMYLCASSPSTSGQETQYFGPGTRLLVL.

The chain carries TRBV30 and TRBJ2-2; unclear D gene. V lost 4 bases and J lost 0, with 9 bases in between. There are 14 residues in the CDR3. From germline, CDR1 is GTSNPN and CDR2 SVGIG (reference sequence). The DNA for the CDR3 is TGTGCCTGGACGGGTATCGCGAACACCGGGGAGCTGTTTTTT. This codes for CAWTGIANTGELFF. Full variable domain (rest looked up from reference TRBV30 and TRBJ2-2): SQTIHQWPATLVQPVGSPLSLECTVEGTSNPNLYWYRQAAGRGLQLLFYSVGIGQISSEVPQNLSASRPQDRQFILSSKKLLLSDSGFYLCAWTGIANTGELFFGEGSRLTVL.

The rearrangement links TRBV11-2 to TRBJ2-7, with D possibly TRBD2 on 6 matching bases. CDR3 size: 16 residues. Germline CDR1 SGHAT, CDR2 FQNNGV. The V end was cut by 4 bases, the J end by 3 bases, with 19 bases between. The CDR3 here is CASSSLRWEEVYEQYF. In DNA, the CDR3 is TGTGCCAGCAGCTCTCTCCGGTGGGAGGAGGTCTACGAGCAGTACTTC. The entire variable domain, with the rest obtained from reference TRBV11-2 and TRBJ2-7, is as follows: EAGVAQSPRYKIIEKRQSVAFWCNPISGHATLYWYQQILGQGPKLLIQFQNNGVVDDSQLPKDRFSAERLKGVDSTLKIQPAKLEDSAVYLCASSSLRWEEVYEQYFGPGTRLTVT.

In the case of this clone: Other DNA sequences of this sample code for an identical CDR3. The V gene is TRBV7-8, the J gene TRBJ2-7; TRBD2 matches at 10 bases. Per germline, CDR1 SGHVS and CDR2 FQNEAQ. The CDR3 consists of 14 residues. J lost 2 bases, V lost 6 bases, and 4 bases had no gene match. This CDR3 is CASRTLAGPYEQYF. In DNA form, the CDR3 reads TGTGCCAGCAGGACACTAGCGGGACCCTACGAGCAGTACTTC.

The CDR3 bases are TGCGCCAGCAGCCTCAAAGGCGGATTTGCCTACGAGCAGTACTTC. This codes for CASSLKGGFAYEQYF. The rearrangement uses TRBV4-1 and TRBJ2-5; D remains ambiguous. Judging by the DNA end, TRBJ2-7 fits better; the J call may be wrong. The germline CDR1 and CDR2 sequences are MGHRA and YSYEKL. The CDR3 is 15 residues long.

The V and J genes are TRBV6-1 and TRBJ1-5; D is unclear. Germline CDR1 MNHNS, CDR2 SASEGT. Trimming took 1 base from V and 3 from J, leaving 28 bases between them. The CDR3 contains 21 residues. DNA of the CDR3: TGTGCCAGCAGTGAAGGGCCGGTCGGGAGTCGCCGGGAGATGGACAATCAGCCCCAGCATTTT. Translated, it gives CASSEGPVGSRREMDNQPQHF.

The chain recombines TRBV13 with TRBJ2-3; D gene uncertain. Trimming took 0 bases from V and 6 from J, leaving 10 bases between them. The CDR3 consists of 14 residues. Germline CDR1 and CDR2: PRHDT and FYEKMQ (reference sequence). The CDR3 spells CASSLGQFMDTQYF. The CDR3 coding sequence is TGTGCCAGCAGCTTAGGACAGTTTATGGATACGCAGTATTTT.

V usage is TRBV4-1 and J usage is TRBJ2-7, with 14 positions matching TRBD2. Germline CDR1 MGHRA, CDR2 YSYEKL. Losses at the gene ends were 1 base for V and 4 bases for J; bases not matched to a gene: 9. The CDR3 extends over 18 amino acids. The CDR3 DNA is TGCGCCAGCAGCCAAGGAATCCCGGGACTAGCGGGAGTATACGAGCAGTACTTC. Translation: CASSQGIPGLAGVYEQYF.

V usage is TRBV30 and J usage is TRBJ2-3, with a possible D match to TRBD2 (5 bases). This CDR3 comprises 17 residues. V was trimmed by 2 bases and J by 3 bases, leaving 21 bases between them. CDR1 is GTSNPN and CDR2 is SVGIG in the germline V gene (reference sequence). CDR3 amino acids: CAWSSRRRLTGTDTQYF. DNA for the CDR3: TGTGCCTGGAGTTCCCGGCGACGCCTAACGGGGACAGATACGCAGTATTTT.

This sequence joins TRBV5-6 and TRBJ2-2; a possible D gene is TRBD1 (6 bases). Germline-derived CDR1 and CDR2 are SGHDT and YYEEEE. The V end lost 0 bases, the J end lost 4 bases, and 19 bases lay between the germline ends. The CDR3 sequence is 18 residues long. The CDR3: CASSLVASQGLTTGELFF. The CDR3 coding sequence is TGTGCCAGCAGCTTGGTTGCATCACAGGGCTTAACCACCGGGGAGCTGTTTTTT.

The chain's CDR3 is CASGLDPGQGYTDTQYF. The CDR3 DNA is TGTGCTAGTGGTTTGGATCCCGGACAGGGCTACACAGATACGCAGTATTTT. This chain connects TRBV12-5 to TRBJ2-3; TRBD1 matches at 8 bases. With 1 base clipped from V and 2 bases from J, the junction kept 8 bases outside the gene matches. Germline V CDR1 and CDR2: LGHNT, FRNRAP. CDR3 size: 17 residues.

The chain joins TRBV2 to TRBJ2-1, with 7 bases aligning to TRBD2. From germline, CDR1 is SNHLY and CDR2 FYNNEI. This CDR3 has 17 amino acids. The junction had 9 bases not matched to a gene; V was cut back by 0 bases and J by 4 bases. CDR3 sequence (DNA): TGTGCCAGCAGTGAAGCGAGAAAGCGGGATGATTACAATGAGCAGTTCTTC. It specifies CASSEARKRDDYNEQFF.